Listed here is a single T cell receptor beta chain. Relative to the germline gene, one junction end is altered; a read error may explain this. These data are taken from a study of blood T cells in healthy people across ages. Germline values: CDR1 SGHVS, CDR2 FQNEAQ. The CDR3 loop spans 15 amino acids. Next came a second PCR, run for about 6 to 11 cycles, which used a sample-barcoded 5' primer along with a J-beta primer mix. TCRdb redid the calling of the 5' RACE reads with MiXCR, one entry per CDR3 protein. The table shows 1.8 million or so distinct CDR3 sequences, with about two fifths occurring only once.

Sequencing input: blood. This receptor was identified in a human donor in good health. This chain uses TRBV7-8 with TRBJ2-5; 10 bases map to TRBD2. This chain's CDR3 is CASTLAGGLQETQYF. The DNA of the CDR3 is TGTGCCAGCACCTTAGCGGGGGGATTGCAGGAGACCCAGTACTTC.